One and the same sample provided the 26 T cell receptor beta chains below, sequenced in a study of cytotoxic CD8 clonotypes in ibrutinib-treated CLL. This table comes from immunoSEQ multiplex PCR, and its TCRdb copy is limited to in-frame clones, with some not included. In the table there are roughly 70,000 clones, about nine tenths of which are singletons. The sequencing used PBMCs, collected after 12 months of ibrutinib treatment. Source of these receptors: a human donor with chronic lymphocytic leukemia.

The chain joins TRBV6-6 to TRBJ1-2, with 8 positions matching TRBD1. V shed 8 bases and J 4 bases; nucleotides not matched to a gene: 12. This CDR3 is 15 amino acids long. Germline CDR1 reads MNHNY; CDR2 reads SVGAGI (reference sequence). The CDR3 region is CASSDLTGTGYGYTF. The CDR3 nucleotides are TGTGCCAGCTCAGACCTGACAGGGACAGGCTATGGCTACACCTTC.

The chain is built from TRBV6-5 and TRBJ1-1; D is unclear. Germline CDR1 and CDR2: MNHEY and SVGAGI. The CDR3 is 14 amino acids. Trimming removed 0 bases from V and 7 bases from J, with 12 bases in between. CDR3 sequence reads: CASSYSYSVNEAFF. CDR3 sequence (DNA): TGTGCCAGCAGTTACTCTTACAGCGTAAATGAAGCTTTCTTT.

Written as DNA, the CDR3 is TGCGCCAGCAGCCCGGGACAGGAAGTATTGACCCTCCACTTT. It translates to CASSPGQEVLTLHF. The J gene is TRBJ1-6, the V gene TRBV5-1, with 8 bases that match TRBD1. The CDR3 is 14 amino acids. The V and J ends lost 4 bases and 14 bases, in that order; junction bases with no gene match: 11. The germline V gene has CDR1 SGHRS and CDR2 YFSETQ.

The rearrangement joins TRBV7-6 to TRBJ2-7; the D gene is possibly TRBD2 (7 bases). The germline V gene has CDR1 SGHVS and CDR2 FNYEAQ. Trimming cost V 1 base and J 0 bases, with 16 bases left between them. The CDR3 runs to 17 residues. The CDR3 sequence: CASSLGTWGGDSYEQYF. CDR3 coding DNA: TGTGCCAGCAGCTTAGGCACCTGGGGGGGCGACTCCTACGAGCAGTACTTC.

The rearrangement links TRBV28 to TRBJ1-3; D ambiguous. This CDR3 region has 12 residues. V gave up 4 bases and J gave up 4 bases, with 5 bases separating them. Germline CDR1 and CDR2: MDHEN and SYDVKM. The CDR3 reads CASSSGGNTIYF. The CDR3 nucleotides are TGTGCCAGCAGTTCCGGGGGAAACACCATATATTTT.

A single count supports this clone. The CDR3 here is CASSEAGGVGRRADTQYF. The DNA for the CDR3 is TGTGCCAGCAGTGAAGCCGGGGGTGTTGGACGCAGAGCAGATACGCAGTATTTT. The V gene is TRBV6-1, the J gene TRBJ2-3; possibly TRBD2 for D (6 bases). The CDR3 runs to 18 residues. Germline V gives CDR1 MNHNS, CDR2 SASEGT. The V end lost 0 bases, the J end lost 4 bases, and 20 bases lay between the germline ends.

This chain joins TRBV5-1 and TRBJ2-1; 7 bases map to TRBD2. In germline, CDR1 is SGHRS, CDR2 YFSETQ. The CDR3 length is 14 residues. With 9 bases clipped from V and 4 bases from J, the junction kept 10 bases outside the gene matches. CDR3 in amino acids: CATAAGVRYNEQFF. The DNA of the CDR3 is TGCGCCACCGCTGCGGGAGTGAGATACAATGAGCAGTTCTTC.

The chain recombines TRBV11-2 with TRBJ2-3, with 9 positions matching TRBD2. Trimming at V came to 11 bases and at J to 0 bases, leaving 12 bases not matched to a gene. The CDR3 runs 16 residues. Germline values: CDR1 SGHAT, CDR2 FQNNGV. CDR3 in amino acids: CALSSSGSLSTDTQYF. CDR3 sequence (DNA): TGTGCCCTCTCGAGTAGCGGGAGTCTTAGCACAGATACGCAGTATTTT.

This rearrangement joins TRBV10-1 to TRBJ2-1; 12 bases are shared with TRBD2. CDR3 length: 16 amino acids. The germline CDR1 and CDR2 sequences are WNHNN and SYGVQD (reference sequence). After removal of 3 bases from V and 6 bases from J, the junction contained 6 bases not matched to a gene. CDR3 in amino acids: CASSESRTSGTNEQFF. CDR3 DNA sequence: TGCGCCAGCAGTGAAAGCAGGACTAGCGGGACCAATGAGCAGTTCTTC.

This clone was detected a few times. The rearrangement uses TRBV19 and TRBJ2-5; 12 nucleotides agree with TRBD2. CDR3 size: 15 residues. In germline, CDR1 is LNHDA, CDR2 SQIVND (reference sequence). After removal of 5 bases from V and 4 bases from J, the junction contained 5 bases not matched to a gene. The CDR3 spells CASSLAGGPAETQYF. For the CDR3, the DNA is TGTGCCAGTAGTCTAGCGGGAGGGCCAGCAGAGACCCAGTACTTC.

As DNA, the CDR3 is TGTGCCAGCAGTTTCAACGAGAACACTGAAGCTTTCTTT. Its translation: CASSFNENTEAFF. The chain couples TRBV28 to TRBJ1-1; D gene ambiguous. The ends were cut back, 3 bases at V and 1 base at J, with 6 bases in the middle. Germline loops: CDR1 MDHEN, CDR2 SYDVKM. The CDR3 runs to 13 residues.

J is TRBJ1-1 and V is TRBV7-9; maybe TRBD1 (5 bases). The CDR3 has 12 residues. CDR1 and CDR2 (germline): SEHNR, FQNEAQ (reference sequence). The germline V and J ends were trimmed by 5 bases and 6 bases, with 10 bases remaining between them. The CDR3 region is CASSPGGAEAFF. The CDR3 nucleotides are TGTGCCAGCAGCCCCGGGGGTGCTGAAGCTTTCTTT.

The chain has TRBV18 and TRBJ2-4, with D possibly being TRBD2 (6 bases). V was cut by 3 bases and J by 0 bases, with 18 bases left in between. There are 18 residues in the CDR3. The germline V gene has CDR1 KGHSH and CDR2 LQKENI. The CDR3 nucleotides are TGTGCCAGCTCACCCTCACCTTCGGCGGGGTTAGCCAAAAACATTCAGTACTTC. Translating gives CASSPSPSAGLAKNIQYF.

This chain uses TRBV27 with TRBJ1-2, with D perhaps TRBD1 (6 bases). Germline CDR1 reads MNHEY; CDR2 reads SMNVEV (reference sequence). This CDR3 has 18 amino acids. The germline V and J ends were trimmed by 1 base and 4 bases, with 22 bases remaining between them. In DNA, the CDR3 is TGTGCCAGCAGTTTATTAAGACCCCAAAGACAGGATTTCTATGGCTACACCTTC. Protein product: CASSLLRPQRQDFYGYTF.

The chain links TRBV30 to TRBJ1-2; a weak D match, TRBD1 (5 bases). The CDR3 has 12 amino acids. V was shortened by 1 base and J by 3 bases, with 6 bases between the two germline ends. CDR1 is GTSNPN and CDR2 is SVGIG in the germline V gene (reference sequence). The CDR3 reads CAWSEGDYGYTF. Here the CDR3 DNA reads TGTGCCTGGAGTGAAGGGGACTATGGCTACACCTTC. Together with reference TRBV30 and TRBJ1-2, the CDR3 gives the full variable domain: SQTIHQWPATLVQPVGSPLSLECTVEGTSNPNLYWYRQAAGRGLQLLFYSVGIGQISSEVPQNLSASRPQDRQFILSSKKLLLSDSGFYLCAWSEGDYGYTFGSGTRLTVV.

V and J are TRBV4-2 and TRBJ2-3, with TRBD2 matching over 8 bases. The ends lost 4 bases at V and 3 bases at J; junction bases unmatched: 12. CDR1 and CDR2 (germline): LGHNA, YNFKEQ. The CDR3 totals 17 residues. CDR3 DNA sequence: TGTGCCAGCAGCCGGGCGGGAGGAATCATGGTGACAGATACGCAGTATTTT. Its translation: CASSRAGGIMVTDTQYF.

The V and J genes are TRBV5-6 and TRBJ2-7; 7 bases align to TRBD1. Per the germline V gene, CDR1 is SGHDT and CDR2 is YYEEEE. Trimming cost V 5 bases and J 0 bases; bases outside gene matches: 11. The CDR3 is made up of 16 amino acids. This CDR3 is CASREQGQAYSYEQYF. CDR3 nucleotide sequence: TGTGCCAGCAGAGAACAAGGACAGGCTTACTCCTACGAGCAGTACTTC.

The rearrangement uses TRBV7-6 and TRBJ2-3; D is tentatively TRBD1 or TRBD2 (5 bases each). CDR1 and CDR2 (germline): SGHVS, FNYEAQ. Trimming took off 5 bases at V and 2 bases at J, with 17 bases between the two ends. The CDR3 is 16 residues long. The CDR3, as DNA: TGTGCCAGCAGCGACAGAGCGGCTCGAATCACAGATACGCAGTATTTT. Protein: CASSDRAARITDTQYF.

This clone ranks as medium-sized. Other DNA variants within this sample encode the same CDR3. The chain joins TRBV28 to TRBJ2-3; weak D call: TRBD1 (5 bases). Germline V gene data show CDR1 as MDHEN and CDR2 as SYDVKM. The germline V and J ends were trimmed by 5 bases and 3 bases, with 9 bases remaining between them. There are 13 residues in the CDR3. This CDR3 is CASSLPGTDTQYF. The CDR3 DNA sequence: TGTGCCAGCAGTCTTCCAGGGACAGATACGCAGTATTTT.

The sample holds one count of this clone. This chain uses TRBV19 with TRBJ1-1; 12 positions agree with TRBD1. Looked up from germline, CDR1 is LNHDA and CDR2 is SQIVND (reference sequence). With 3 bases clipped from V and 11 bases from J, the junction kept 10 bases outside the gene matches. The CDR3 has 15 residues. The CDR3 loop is CASSMGQGAFGGAFF. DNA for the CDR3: TGTGCCAGTAGTATGGGACAGGGGGCATTCGGGGGCGCTTTCTTT.

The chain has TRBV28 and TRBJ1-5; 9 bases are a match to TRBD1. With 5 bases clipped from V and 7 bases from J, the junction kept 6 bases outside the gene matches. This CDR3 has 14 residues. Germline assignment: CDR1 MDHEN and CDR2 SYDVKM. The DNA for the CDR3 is TGTGCCAGCAGTCCTGGACAGGGGTTCCAGCCCCAGCATTTT. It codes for CASSPGQGFQPQHF.

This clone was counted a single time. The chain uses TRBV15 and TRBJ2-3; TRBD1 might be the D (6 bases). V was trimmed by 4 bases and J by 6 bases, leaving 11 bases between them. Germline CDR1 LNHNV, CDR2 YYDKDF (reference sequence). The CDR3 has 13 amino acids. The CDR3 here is CATSITGIDTQYF. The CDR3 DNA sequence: TGTGCCACCAGCATTACAGGGATCGATACGCAGTATTTT.

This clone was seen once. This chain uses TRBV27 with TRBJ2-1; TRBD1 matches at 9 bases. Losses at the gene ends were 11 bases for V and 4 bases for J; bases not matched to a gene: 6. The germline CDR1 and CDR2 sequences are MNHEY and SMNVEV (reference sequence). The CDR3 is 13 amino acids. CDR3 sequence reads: CAAKDRGYNEQFF. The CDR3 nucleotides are TGTGCCGCCAAGGACAGGGGATACAATGAGCAGTTCTTC.

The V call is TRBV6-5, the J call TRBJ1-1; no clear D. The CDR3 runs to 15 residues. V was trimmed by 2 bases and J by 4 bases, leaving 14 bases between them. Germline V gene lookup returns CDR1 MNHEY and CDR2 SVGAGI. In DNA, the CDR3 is TGTGCCAGCAGTTACAGTTTTAGGCGTTTCACTGAAGCTTTCTTT. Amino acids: CASSYSFRRFTEAFF.

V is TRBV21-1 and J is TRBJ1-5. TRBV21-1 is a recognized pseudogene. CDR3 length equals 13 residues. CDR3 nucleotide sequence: TGTGCCAGCAGCAAAGATTTTAGGCAGCCCCAGCATTTT. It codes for CASSKDFRQPQHF.

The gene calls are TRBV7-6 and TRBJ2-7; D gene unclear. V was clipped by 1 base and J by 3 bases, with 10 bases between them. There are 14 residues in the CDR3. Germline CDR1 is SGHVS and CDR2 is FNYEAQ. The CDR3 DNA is TGTGCCAGCAGCTTAGATCGTGTAGGCTACGAGCAGTACTTC. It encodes CASSLDRVGYEQYF.